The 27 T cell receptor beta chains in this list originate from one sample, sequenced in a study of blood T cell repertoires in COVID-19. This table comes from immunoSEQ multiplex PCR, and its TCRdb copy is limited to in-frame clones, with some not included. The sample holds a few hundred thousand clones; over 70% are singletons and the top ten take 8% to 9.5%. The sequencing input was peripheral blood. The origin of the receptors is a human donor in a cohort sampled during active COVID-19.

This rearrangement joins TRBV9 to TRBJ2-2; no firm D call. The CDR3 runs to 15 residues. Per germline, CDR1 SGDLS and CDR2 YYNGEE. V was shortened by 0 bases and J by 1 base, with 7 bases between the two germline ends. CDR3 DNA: TGTGCCAGCAGCGTAGGTAGCCTGAACACCGGGGAGCTGTTTTTT. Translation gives CASSVGSLNTGELFF. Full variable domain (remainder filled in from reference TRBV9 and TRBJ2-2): DSGVTQTPKHLITATGQRVTLRCSPRSGDLSVYWYQQSLDQGLQFLIQYYNGEERAKGNILERFSAQQFPDLHSELNLSSLELGDSALYFCASSVGSLNTGELFFGEGSRLTVL.

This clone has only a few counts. CDR3 DNA: TGTGCCAGCAGCCGGGCAGGGGAGAACACCGGGGAGCTGTTTTTT. As protein: CASSRAGENTGELFF. The chain uses TRBV11-2 and TRBJ2-2; D might be TRBD1 (6 bases). The V end was cut by 5 bases, the J end by 1 base, with 11 bases between. Germline-derived CDR1 and CDR2 are SGHAT and FQNNGV. The CDR3 spans 15 residues.

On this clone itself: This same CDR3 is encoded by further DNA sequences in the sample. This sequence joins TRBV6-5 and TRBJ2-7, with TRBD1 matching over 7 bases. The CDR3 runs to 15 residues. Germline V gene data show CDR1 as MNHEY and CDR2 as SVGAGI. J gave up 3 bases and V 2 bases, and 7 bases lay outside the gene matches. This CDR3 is CASSYTPGQSYEQYF. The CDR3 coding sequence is TGTGCCAGCAGTTACACCCCGGGACAGAGCTACGAGCAGTACTTC.

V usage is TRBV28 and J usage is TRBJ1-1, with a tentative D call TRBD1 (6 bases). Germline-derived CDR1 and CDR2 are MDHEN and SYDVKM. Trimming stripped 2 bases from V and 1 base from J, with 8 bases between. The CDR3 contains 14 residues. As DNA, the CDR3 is TGTGCCAGCAGTTTAGGGACAACGAACACTGAAGCTTTCTTT. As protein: CASSLGTTNTEAFF.

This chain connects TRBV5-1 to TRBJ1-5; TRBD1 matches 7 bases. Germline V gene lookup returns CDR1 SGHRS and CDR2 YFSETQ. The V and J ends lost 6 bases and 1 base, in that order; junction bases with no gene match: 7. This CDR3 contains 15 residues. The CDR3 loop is CASTVDRASNQPQHF. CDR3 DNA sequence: TGCGCCAGCACCGTAGACAGGGCGAGCAATCAGCCCCAGCATTTT.

The DNA for the CDR3 is TGCGCCAGCAGTCCTTACGGGACAGAAAACACTGAAGCTTTCTTT. It yields the protein CASSPYGTENTEAFF. This chain links TRBV23-1 with TRBJ1-1; the match to TRBD1 covers 7 bases. TRBV23-1 is marked as an open reading frame, function uncertain. Trimming removed 4 bases from V and 2 bases from J; junction bases left unmatched: 7. The CDR3 spans 15 residues.

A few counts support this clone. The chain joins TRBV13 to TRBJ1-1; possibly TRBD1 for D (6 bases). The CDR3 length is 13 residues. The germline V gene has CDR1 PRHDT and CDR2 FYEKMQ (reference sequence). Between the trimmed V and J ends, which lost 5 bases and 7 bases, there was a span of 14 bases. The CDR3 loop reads CASSMQGRGEAFF. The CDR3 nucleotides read TGTGCCAGCAGCATGCAGGGGAGAGGTGAAGCTTTCTTT.

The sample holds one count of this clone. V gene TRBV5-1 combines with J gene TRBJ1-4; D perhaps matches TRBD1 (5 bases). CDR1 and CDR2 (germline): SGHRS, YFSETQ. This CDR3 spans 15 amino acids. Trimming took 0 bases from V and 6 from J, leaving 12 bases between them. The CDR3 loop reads CASSLAFGGDEKLFF. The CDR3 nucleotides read TGCGCCAGCAGCTTGGCATTTGGAGGGGATGAAAAACTGTTTTTT.

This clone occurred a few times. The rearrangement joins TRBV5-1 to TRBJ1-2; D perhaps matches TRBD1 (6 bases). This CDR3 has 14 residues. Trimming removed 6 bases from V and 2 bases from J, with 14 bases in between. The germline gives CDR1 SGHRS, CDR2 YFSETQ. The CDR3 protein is CASKVTGTNYGYTF. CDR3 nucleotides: TGCGCCAGCAAGGTCACAGGGACAAACTATGGCTACACCTTC.

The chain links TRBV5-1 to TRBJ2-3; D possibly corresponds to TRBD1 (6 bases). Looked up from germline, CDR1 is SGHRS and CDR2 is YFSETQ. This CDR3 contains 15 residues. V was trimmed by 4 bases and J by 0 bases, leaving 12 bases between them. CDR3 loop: CASSGRTDSTDTQYF. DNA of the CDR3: TGCGCCAGCAGCGGAAGGACAGACAGCACAGATACGCAGTATTTT.

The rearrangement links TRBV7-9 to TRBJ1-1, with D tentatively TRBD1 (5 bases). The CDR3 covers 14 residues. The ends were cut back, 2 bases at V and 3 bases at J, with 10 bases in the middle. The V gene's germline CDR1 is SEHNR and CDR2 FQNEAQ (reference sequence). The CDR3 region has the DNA TGTGCCAGCAGCTTACCGGGGGATCACACTGAAGCTTTCTTT. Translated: CASSLPGDHTEAFF.

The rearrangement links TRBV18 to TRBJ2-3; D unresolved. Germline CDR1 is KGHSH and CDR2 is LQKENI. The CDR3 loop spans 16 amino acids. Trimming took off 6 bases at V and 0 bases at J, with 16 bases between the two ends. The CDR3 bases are TGTGCCAGCTCCCCGGGTTTGGTTGCTAGCACAGATACGCAGTATTTT. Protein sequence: CASSPGLVASTDTQYF.

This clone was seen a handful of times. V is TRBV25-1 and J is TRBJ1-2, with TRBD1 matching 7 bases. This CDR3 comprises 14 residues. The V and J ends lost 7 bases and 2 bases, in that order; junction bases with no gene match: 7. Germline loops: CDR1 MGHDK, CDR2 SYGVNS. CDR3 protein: CASTSAQGNYGYTF. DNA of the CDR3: TGTGCCAGCACGTCGGCACAGGGGAACTATGGCTACACCTTC.

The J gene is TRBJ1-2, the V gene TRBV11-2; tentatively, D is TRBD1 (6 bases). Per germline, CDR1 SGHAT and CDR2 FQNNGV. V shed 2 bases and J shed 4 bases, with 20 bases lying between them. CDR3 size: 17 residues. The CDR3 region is CASSLNARTGQLYGYTF. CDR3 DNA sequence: TGTGCCAGCAGCTTAAACGCTAGAACAGGGCAGCTCTATGGCTACACCTTC.

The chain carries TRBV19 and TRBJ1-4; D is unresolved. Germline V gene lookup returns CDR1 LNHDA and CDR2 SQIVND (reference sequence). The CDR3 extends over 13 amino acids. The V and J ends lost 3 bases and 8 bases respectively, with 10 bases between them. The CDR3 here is CASSIVRAEKLFF. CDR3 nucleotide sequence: TGTGCCAGTAGTATTGTTCGAGCGGAAAAACTGTTTTTT.

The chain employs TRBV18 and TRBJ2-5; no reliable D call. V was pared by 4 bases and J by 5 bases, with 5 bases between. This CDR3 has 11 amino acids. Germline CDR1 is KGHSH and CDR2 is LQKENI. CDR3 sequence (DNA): TGTGCCAGCTCACAAGAGGAGACCCAGTACTTC. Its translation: CASSQEETQYF. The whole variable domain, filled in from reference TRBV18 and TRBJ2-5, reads NAGVMQNPRHLVRRRGQEARLRCSPMKGHSHVYWYRQLPEEGLKFMVYLQKENIIDESGMPKERFSAEFPKEGPSILRIQQVVRGDSAAYFCASSQEETQYFGPGTRLLVL.

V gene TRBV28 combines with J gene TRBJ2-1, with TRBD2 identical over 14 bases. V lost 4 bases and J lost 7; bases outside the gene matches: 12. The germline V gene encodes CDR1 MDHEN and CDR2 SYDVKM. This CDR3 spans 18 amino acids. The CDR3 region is CASSSQRLAGGPRNEQFF. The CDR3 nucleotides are TGTGCCAGCAGTTCACAGAGACTAGCGGGAGGGCCTCGTAATGAGCAGTTCTTC.

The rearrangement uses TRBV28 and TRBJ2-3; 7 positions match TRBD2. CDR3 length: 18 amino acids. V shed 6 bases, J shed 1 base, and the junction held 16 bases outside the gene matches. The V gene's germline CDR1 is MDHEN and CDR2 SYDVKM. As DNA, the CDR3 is TGTGCCAGCAGCCCCAGGGTGCCGGCGGGAGTTCGCACAGATACGCAGTATTTT. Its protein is CASSPRVPAGVRTDTQYF. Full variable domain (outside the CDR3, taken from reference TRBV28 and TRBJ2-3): DVKVTQSSRYLVKRTGEKVFLECVQDMDHENMFWYRQDPGLGLRLIYFSYDVKMKEKGDIPEGYSVSREKKERFSLILESASTNQTSMYLCASSPRVPAGVRTDTQYFGPGTRLTVL.

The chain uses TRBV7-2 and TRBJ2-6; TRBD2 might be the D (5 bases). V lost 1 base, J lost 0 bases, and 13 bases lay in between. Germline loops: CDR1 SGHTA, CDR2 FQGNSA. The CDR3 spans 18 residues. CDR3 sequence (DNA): TGTGCCAGCAGCTTAGAGTACGGACTTAGCTCTGGGGCCAACGTCCTGACTTTC. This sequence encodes CASSLEYGLSSGANVLTF. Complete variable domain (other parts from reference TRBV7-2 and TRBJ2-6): GAGVSQSPSNKVTEKGKDVELRCDPISGHTALYWYRQSLGQGLEFLIYFQGNSAPDKSGLPSDRFSAERTGGSVSTLTIQRTQQEDSAVYLCASSLEYGLSSGANVLTFGAGSRLTVL.

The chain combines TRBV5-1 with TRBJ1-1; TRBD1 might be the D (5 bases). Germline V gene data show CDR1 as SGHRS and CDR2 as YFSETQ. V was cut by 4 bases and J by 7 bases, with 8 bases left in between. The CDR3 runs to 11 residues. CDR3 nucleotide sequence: TGCGCCAGCAGCGAACAGGATGAAGCTTTCTTT. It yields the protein CASSEQDEAFF.

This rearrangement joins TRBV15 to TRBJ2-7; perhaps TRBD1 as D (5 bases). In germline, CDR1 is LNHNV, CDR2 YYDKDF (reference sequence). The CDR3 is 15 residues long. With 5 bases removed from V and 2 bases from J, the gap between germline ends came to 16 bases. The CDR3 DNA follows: TGTGCCACCAGCTACGATTTTTCCAGGGCCTACGAGCAGTACTTC. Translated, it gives CATSYDFSRAYEQYF.

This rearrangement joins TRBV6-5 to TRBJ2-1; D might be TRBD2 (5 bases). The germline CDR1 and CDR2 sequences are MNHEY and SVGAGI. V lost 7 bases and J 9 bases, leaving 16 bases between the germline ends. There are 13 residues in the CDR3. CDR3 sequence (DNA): TGTGCCAGCACAAAACGAGGGTTTTCTGAGCAGTTCTTC. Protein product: CASTKRGFSEQFF.

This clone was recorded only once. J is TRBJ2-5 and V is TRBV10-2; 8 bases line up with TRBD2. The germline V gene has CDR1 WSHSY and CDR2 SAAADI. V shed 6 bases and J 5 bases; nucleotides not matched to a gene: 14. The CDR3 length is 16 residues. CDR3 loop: CASRAGAGGARETQYF. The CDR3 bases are TGCGCCAGCAGGGCCGGGGCCGGGGGGGCCCGGGAGACCCAGTACTTC.

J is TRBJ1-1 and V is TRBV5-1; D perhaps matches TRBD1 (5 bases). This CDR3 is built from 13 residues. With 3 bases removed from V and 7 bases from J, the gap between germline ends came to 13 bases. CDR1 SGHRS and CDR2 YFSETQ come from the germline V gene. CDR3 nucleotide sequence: TGCGCCAGCAGCTCGTGGGGGGGAATTGAAGCTTTCTTT. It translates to CASSSWGGIEAFF. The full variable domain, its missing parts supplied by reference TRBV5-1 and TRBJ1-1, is KAGVTQTPRYLIKTRGQQVTLSCSPISGHRSVSWYQQTPGQGLQFLFEYFSETQRNKGNFPGRFSGRQFSNSRSEMNVSTLELGDSALYLCASSSWGGIEAFFGQGTRLTVV.

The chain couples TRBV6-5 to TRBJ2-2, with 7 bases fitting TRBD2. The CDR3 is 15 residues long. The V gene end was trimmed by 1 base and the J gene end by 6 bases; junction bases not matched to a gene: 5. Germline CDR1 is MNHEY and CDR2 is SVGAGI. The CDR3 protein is CASSYWGRDSGELFF. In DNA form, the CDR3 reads TGTGCCAGCAGTTACTGGGGGAGGGACTCCGGGGAGCTGTTTTTT.

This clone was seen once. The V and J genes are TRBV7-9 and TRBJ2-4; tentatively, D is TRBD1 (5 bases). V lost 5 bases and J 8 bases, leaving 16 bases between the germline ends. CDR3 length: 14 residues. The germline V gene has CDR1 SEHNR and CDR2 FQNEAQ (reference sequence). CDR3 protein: CASSLVGQVDIQYF. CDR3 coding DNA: TGTGCCAGCAGCCTAGTAGGACAAGTCGACATTCAGTACTTC.

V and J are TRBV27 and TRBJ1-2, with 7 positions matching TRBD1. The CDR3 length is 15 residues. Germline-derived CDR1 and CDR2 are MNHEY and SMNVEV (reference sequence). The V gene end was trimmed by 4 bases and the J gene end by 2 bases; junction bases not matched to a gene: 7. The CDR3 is CASSYGAGGNYGYTF. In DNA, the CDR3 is TGTGCCAGCAGTTATGGGGCAGGGGGGAACTATGGCTACACCTTC.